This record covers a single T cell receptor (beta chain). The data stem from a study of CD8+CD57+ T cells in acquired aplastic anemia. Patients sequenced had flow cytometry evidence of CD8+CD57+ cell expansion. There were no patients without severe acquired aplastic anemia. The CDR3 contains 14 residues. From germline, CDR1 is SGHKS and CDR2 YYEKEE (reference sequence). The V and J ends lost 7 bases and 5 bases, in that order; junction bases with no gene match: 9. Researchers used genomic DNA as the template to profile TCR beta VDJ and CDR3. TCRdb redid the calling of the reads with MiXCR, one entry per CDR3 protein. This table holds 450,000 to 550,000 distinct CDR3 sequences, about a third found once.

The sample consisted of sorted CD4+, CD8+, or CD8+CD57+ T cells (not recorded which) from PBMCs. The sequence came from a human donor with aplastic anemia. The rearrangement joins TRBV5-5 to TRBJ2-5; 9 bases are a match to TRBD2. This chain's CDR3 is CASHVPSGVETQYF. In nucleotides, the CDR3 is TGTGCCAGCCACGTCCCTAGCGGGGTTGAGACCCAGTACTTC.